This T cell receptor (beta chain) came from a study of PD-L1 blockade in urothelial cancer. Looking at the study overall: Blood analysis occurred 3 weeks (second dose) and 6 weeks after treatment start. Blood samples had a median of around 150,000 T cells.

This clone was found once. Specified time point: pretreatment peripheral blood. Patient disease was locally advanced or metastatic urothelial carcinoma. The germline V gene encodes CDR1 LGHNA and CDR2 YNFKEQ. The CDR3 loop spans 15 amino acids. Losses at the gene ends were 3 bases for V and 8 bases for J; bases not matched to a gene: 8. Assay used: immunoSEQ multiplex PCR; TCRdb lists only in-frame clones, some missing. The sample has fewer than 80,000 clones, about 86% seen once. This rearrangement joins TRBV4-2 to TRBJ1-2, with 11 bases matching TRBD1. Source: PBMCs, taken around atezolizumab (anti-PD-L1) treatment. The TCR originated in a man between 65 and 85 years old with urothelial cancer. CDR3 DNA sequence: TGTGCCAGCAGCCAGGGGACAGGGGGAGTCAGAGGCTACACCTTC. It specifies CASSQGTGGVRGYTF.